Listed below are T cell receptor beta chains from one sample, sequenced in a study of read filtering for tumor transcriptome and immune sequencing. TCRdb re-derived calls from the reads in MiXCR, one entry per CDR3 protein. The table lists 65,000 or so distinct CDR3 sequences, less than 20% of them singletons. The sample was a population of CD138-negative cells sorted from bone marrow. The receptors were sampled from a donor aged 40 or over with multiple myeloma. Each CDR3 is given with its conserved first and last residue. D genes are given only for firm matches. Part of the rows lack a size; the others show once, few, many or a class for expanded clones.

CDR3: CSVEATSTGELFF
DNA: TGCAGCGTTGAAGCGACAAGCACCGGGGAGCTGTTTTTT
V: TRBV29-1
D: .
size: .
J: TRBJ2-2

CDR3: CASRLWGGPDEQFF
DNA: TGCGCCAGCAGACTGTGGGGAGGACCCGATGAGCAGTTCTTC
V: TRBV5-1
D: .
size: medium-sized
J: TRBJ2-1

CDR3: CAWSGKPPRRSYEQYF
DNA: TGTGCCTGGAGTGGAAAACCTCCCCGGAGGTCCTACGAGCAGTACTTC
V: TRBV30
D: .
size: many
J: TRBJ2-7

CDR3: CASSRRVGGLYEQFF
DNA: TGTGCCAGCAGCCGGAGAGTGGGGGGGCTCTATGAGCAGTTCTTC
V: TRBV11-2
D: .
size: .
J: TRBJ2-1

CDR3: CASSLQGVYTEAFF
DNA: TGTGCCAGCAGTCTACAGGGGGTATACACTGAAGCTTTCTTT
V: TRBV14
D: TRBD1
size: many
J: TRBJ1-1

CDR3: CSTSGTSTDTQYF
DNA: TGCAGTACATCCGGGACTAGCACAGATACGCAGTATTTT
V: TRBV20-1
D: .
size: many
J: TRBJ2-3

CDR3: CASSFSGYNEQFF
DNA: TGTGCCAGCAGCTTTAGCGGCTACAATGAGCAGTTCTTC
V: TRBV7-9
D: .
size: many
J: TRBJ2-1

CDR3: CASSVVSPNTEAFF
DNA: TGTGCCAGCAGTGTGGTCTCTCCGAACACTGAAGCTTTCTTT
V: TRBV6-1
D: .
size: many
J: TRBJ1-1

CDR3: CASSQDRRAGTDTQYF
DNA: TGTGCCAGCAGCCAAGATCGCCGGGCCGGCACAGATACGCAGTATTTT
V: TRBV3-1
D: .
size: many
J: TRBJ2-3

CDR3: CASRDTFDRFEAGELFF
DNA: TGTGCCAGCAGAGATACCTTCGACAGGTTCGAGGCCGGGGAGCTGTTTTTT
V: TRBV6-2/TRBV6-3
D: .
size: many
J: TRBJ2-2

CDR3: CSVARPRGGTEAFF
DNA: TGCAGTGTTGCTCGCCCCAGGGGGGGCACTGAAGCTTTCTTT
V: TRBV20-1
D: TRBD1
size: .
J: TRBJ1-1

CDR3: CASSPRQGAHEQYF
DNA: TGTGCCAGCAGCCCTAGACAGGGGGCACACGAGCAGTACTTC
V: TRBV7-2
D: TRBD1
size: .
J: TRBJ2-7

CDR3: CASSYYLGTSGSMADTQYF
DNA: TGTGCCAGCAGTTACTATCTGGGGACTAGCGGGAGTATGGCAGATACGCAGTATTTT
V: TRBV6-5
D: TRBD2
size: few
J: TRBJ2-3

CDR3: CVERDKNTGELFF
DNA: TGTGTCGAAAGGGACAAGAACACCGGGGAGCTGTTTTTT
V: TRBV6-6
D: .
size: .
J: TRBJ2-2

CDR3: CASSPGTGVTGELFF
DNA: TGTGCCAGCAGCCCCGGGACAGGGGTAACCGGGGAGCTGTTTTTT
V: TRBV11-3
D: TRBD1
size: few
J: TRBJ2-2

CDR3: CASSQETPSTDTQYF
DNA: TGTGCCAGCAGCCAAGAAACACCGAGCACAGATACGCAGTATTTT
V: TRBV14
D: .
size: many
J: TRBJ2-3